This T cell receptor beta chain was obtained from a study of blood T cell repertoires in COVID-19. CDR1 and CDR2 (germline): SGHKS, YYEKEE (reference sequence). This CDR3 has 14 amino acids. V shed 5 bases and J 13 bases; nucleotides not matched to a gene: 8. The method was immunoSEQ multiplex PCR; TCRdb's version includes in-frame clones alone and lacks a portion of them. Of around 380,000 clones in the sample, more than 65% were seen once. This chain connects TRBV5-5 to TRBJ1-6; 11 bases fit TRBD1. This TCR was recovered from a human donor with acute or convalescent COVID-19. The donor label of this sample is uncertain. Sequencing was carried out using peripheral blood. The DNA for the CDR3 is TGTGCCAGCAGTTGGGACAGGGGGGTGTATCCCCTCCACTTT. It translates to CASSWDRGVYPLHF.